This T cell receptor (beta chain) was retrieved from a study of cytomegalovirus exposure and HLA in healthy donors. The CDR3 contains 16 residues. Germline V gene lookup returns CDR1 SNHLY and CDR2 FYNNEI. V lost 3 bases, J lost 6 bases, and 11 bases stayed unmatched. This clone is categorized as medium-sized. Vbeta (60) and Jbeta (13) primers were used in the PCR. Sequencing was performed with immunoSEQ multiplex PCR; in TCRdb, only in-frame clones are kept and a portion is missing. The table includes roughly 150,000 clones, roughly 80% detected once. The receptor was derived from a man aged 18 to 29 in good health and CMV-seropositive. The sequencing sample was made of PBMCs. The J gene is TRBJ1-5, the V gene TRBV2, with 7 bases identical to TRBD1. CDR3 protein: CASSEITGVTAQPQHF. The DNA for the CDR3 is TGTGCCAGCAGTGAGATTACAGGGGTGACGGCTCAGCCCCAGCATTTT.